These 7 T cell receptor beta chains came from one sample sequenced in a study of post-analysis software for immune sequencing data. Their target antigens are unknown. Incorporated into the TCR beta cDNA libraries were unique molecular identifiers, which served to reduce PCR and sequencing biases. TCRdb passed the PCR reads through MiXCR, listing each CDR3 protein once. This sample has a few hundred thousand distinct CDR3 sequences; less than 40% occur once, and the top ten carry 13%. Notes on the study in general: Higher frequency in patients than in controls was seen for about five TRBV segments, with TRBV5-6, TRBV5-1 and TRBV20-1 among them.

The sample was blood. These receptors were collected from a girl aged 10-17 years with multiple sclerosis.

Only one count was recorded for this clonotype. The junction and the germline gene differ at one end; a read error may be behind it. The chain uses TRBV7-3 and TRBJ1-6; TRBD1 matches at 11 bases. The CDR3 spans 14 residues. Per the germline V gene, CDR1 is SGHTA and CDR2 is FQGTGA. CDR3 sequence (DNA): TGTGCCAGCAGCTCCGGGACAGGGGGGTCACCCCGCCACTTT. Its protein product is CASSSGTGGSPRHF.

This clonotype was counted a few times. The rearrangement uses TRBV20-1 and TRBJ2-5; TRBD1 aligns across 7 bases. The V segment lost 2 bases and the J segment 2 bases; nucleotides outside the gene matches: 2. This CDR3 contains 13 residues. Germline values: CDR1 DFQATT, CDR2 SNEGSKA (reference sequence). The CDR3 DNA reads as TGCAGTGCTAGACGGGACAGACAAGAGACCCAGTACTTC. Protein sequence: CSARRDRQETQYF.

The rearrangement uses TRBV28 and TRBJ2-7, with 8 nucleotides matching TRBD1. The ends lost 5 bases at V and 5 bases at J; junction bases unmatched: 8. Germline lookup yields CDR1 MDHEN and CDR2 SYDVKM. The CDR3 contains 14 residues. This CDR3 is CASSPRTGINEQYF. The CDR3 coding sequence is TGTGCCAGCAGTCCAAGGACAGGGATCAACGAGCAGTACTTC.

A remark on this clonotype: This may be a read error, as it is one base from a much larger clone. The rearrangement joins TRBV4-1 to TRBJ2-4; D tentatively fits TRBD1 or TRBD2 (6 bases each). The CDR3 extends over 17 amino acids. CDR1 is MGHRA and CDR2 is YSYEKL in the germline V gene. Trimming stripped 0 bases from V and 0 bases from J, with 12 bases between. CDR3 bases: TGCGCCAGCAGCCAAGAGGGCGAGGGGGGAGCCAAAAACATTCAGTACTTC. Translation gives CASSQEGEGGAKNIQYF.

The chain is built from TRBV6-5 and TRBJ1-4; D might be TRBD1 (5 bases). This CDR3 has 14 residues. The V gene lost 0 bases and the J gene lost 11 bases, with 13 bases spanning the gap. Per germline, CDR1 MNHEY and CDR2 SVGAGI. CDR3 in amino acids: CASSYSQAMGKLFF. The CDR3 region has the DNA TGTGCCAGCAGTTACTCACAGGCCATGGGGAAACTGTTTTTT.

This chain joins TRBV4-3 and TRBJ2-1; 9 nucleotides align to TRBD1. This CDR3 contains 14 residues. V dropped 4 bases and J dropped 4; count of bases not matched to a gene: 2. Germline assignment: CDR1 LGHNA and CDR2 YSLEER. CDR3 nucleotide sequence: TGCGCCAGCAGCCGGGACAGGGCGTACAATGAGCAGTTCTTC. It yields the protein CASSRDRAYNEQFF.

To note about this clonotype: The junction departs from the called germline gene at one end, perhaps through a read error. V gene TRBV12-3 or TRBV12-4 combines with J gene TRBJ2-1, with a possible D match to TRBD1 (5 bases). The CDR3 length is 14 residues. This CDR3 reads CAGSPTTGMREQFF. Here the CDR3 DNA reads TGTGCCGGCAGCCCCACTACAGGAATGAGGGAGCAGTTCTTC.